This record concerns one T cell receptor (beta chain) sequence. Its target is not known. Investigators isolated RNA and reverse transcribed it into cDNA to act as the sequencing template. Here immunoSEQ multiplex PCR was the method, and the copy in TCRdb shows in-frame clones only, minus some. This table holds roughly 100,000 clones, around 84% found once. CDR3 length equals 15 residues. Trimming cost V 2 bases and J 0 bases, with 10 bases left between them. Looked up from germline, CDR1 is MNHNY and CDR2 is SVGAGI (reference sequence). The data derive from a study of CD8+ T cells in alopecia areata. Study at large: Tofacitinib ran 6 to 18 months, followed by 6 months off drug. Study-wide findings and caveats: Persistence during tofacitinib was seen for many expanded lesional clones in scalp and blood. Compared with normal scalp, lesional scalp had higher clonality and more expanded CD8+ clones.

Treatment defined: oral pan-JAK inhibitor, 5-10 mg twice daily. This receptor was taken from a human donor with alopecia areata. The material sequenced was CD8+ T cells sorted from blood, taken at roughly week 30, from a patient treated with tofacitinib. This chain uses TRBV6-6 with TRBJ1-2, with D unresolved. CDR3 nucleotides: TGTGCCAGCAGTTACCCCGGAAACCCTAACTATGGCTACACCTTC. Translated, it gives CASSYPGNPNYGYTF.